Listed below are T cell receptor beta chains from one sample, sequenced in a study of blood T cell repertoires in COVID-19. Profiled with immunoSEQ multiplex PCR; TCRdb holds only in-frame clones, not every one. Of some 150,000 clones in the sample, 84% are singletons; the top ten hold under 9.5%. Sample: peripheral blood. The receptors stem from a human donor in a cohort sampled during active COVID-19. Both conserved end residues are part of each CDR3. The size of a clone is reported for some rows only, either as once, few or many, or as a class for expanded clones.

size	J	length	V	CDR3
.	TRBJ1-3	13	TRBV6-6	CASRVPSGNTIYF
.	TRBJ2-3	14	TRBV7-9	CASSYRGPTDTQYF
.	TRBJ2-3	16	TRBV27	CASSSTGTGTKDTQYF
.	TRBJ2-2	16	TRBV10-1	CASSDGGRGRTGELFF
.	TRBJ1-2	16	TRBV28	CASSPGQVTSNYGYTF
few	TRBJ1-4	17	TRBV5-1	CASSLDGSGTTNEKLFF
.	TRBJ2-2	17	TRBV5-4	CASSRDPTGASSGELFF
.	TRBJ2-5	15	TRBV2	CASSINSVPQETQYF
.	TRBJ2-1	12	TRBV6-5	CASSPLRLAGFF
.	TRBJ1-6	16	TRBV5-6	CASSLVGAGRNSPLHF